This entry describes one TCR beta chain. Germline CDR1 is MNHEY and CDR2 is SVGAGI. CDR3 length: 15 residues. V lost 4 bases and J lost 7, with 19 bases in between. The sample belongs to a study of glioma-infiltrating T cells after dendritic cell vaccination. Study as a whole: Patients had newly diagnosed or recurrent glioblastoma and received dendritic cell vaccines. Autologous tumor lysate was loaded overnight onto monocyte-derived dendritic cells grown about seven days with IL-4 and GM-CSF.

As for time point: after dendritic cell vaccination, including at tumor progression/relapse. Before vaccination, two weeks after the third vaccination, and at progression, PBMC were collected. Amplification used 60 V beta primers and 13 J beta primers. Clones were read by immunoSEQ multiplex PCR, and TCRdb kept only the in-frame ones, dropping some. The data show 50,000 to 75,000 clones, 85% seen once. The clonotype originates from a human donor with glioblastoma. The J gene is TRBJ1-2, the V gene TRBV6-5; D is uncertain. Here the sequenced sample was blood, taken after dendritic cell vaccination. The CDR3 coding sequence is TGTGCCAGCAGTTCTACCGGGATCCGCTACTCTGGCTACACCTTC. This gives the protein CASSSTGIRYSGYTF.